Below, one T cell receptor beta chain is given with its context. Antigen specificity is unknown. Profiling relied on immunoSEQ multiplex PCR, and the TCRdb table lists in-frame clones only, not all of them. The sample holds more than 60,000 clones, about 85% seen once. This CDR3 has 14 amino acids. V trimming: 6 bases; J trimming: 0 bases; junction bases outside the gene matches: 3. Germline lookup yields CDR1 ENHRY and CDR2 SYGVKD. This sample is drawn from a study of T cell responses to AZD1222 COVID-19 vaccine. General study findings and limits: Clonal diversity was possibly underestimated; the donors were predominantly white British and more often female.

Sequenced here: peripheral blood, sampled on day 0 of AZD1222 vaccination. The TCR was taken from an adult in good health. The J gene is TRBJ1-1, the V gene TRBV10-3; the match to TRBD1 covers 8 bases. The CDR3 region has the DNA TGTGCCATCAGGCCGGGACAGGTGAACACTGAAGCTTTCTTT. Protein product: CAIRPGQVNTEAFF.